What follows describes a single T cell receptor beta chain. Its cognate antigen is unknown. CDR3 length: 11 residues. Germline V gene sequence: CDR1 SQVTM, CDR2 ANQGSEA. Trimming pared 4 bases from V and 4 bases from J, leaving 4 bases between. The data derive from a study of CD8 T cells in ankylosing spondylitis. Findings of the study overall: In ankylosing spondylitis blood, a motif of seven to nine highly homologous TCR beta variants appeared characteristic.

MiXCR, applied by TCRdb to the 5' RACE reads, yields one record per CDR3 protein. Of some 90,000 distinct CDR3 sequences listed, around 27% were seen once; the top ten hold about 60%. The sequencing sample was made of blood, either unsorted or a sorted T cell fraction (not recorded which). The TCR originated in a male donor with ankylosing spondylitis or in good health (not recorded which). The gene calls are TRBV29-1 and TRBJ2-2; D ambiguous. The CDR3 spells CSVGSTGELFF. The CDR3 coding sequence is TGCAGCGTTGGCTCCACCGGGGAGCTGTTTTTT.